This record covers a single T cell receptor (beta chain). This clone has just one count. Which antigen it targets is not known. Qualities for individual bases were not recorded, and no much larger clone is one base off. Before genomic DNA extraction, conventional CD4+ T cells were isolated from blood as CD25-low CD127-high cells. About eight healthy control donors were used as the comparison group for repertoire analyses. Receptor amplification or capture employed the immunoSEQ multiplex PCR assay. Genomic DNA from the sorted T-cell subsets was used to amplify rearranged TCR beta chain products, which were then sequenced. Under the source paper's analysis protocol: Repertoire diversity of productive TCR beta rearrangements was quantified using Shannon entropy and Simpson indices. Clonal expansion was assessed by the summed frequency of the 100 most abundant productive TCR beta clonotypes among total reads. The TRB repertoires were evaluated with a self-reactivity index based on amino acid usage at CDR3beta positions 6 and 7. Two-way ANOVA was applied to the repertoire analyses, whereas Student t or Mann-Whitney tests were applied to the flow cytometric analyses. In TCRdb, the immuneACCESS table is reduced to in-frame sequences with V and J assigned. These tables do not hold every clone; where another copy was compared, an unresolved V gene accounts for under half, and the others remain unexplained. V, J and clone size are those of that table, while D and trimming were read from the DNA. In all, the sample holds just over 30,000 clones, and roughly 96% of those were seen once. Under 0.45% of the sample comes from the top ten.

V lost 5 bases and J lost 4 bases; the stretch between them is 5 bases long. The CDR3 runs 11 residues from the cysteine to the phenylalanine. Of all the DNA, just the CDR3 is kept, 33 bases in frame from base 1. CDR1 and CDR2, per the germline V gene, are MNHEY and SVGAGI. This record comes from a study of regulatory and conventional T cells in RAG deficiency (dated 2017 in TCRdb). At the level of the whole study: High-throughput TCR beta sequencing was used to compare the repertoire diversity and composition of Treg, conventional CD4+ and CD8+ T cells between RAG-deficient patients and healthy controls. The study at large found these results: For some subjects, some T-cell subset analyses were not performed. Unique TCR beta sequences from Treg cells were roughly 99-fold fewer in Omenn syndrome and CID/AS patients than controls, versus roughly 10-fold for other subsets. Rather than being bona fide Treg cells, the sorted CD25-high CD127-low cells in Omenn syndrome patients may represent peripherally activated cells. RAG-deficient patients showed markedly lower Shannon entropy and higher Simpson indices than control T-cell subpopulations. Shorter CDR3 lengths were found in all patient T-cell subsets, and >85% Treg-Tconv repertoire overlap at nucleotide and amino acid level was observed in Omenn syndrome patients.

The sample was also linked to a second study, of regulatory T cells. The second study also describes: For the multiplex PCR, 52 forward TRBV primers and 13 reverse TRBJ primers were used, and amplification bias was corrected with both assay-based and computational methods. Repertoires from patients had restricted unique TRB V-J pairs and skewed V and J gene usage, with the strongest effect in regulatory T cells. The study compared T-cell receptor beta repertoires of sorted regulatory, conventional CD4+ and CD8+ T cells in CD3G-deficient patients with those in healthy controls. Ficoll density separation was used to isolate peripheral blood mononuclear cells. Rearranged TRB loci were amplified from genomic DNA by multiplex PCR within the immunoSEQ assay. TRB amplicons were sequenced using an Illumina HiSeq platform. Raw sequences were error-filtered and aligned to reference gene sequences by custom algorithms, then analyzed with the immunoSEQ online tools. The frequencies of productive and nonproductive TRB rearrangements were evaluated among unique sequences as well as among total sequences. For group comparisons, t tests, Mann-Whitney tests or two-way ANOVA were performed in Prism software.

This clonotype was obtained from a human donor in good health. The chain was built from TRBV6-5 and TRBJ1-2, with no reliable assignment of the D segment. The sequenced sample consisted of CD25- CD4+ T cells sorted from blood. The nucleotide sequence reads TGTGCCAGCAGTAACAGCTATGGCTACACCTTC. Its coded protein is CASSNSYGYTF.